Reported below is one T cell receptor (beta chain). Antigen: not known. Investigators spread the genomic DNA of each subset evenly over several immunoSEQ plates. Unsorted PBMC replicate PCRs used around 300 ng DNA, 25,000 to 30,000 T cell genomes. TCRdb keeps only in-frame clones here, not all; method: immunoSEQ multiplex PCR. Of about 520,000 clones in the sample, 78% were seen once. The CDR3 has 16 residues. V lost 7 bases to trimming and J lost 0 bases, with 16 bases between them. CDR1 and CDR2 (germline): SGHAT, FQDESV (reference sequence). This entry is derived from a study of shared clonotypes between healthy human individuals. Study-wide results and caveats: The small donor group covered limited genetic and exposure diversity.

The rearrangement joins TRBV11-1 to TRBJ2-1; D might be TRBD2 (5 bases). Sequenced: PBMCs. The sequence derives from a woman between 35 and 50 years old in good health. Some clones in this sample may be carry-over from other donors' samples. This CDR3 reads CASTPHPRGSYNEQFF. The CDR3 coding sequence is TGTGCCAGCACTCCCCACCCCCGGGGCTCCTACAATGAGCAGTTCTTC. Based on the CDR3 plus reference TRBV11-1 and TRBJ2-1, the full variable domain is EAEVAQSPRYKITEKSQAVAFWCDPISGHATLYWYRQILGQGPELLVQFQDESVVDDSQLPKDRFSAERLKGVDSTLKIQPAELGDSAMYLCASTPHPRGSYNEQFFGPGTRLTVL.